A single sample gave rise to the 15 T cell receptor beta chains below, sequenced in a study of T cell repertoires in cytomegalovirus infection. TCRdb itself ran the reads through MiXCR, one entry per CDR3 protein. The sample contains approximately 250,000 distinct CDR3 sequences, more than 9% of which appear only once. The material sequenced was PBMCs. The receptors shown here come from a human donor in good health (CMV status not recorded). Some clones in this sample may be carry-over from other donors' samples.

The chain employs TRBV12-3 or TRBV12-4 and TRBJ2-7, with D perhaps matching TRBD1 (5 bases). The CDR3 covers 13 residues. V was trimmed by 4 bases and J by 3 bases, leaving 10 bases between them. CDR3 nucleotides: TGTGCCAGCAGTTCCAGGGTGCTCTACGAGCAGTACTTC. It specifies CASSSRVLYEQYF.

The V gene is TRBV5-6, the J gene TRBJ1-1, with D maybe TRBD1 (5 bases). The germline V gene encodes CDR1 SGHDT and CDR2 YYEEEE. The CDR3 contains 15 residues. V lost 3 bases and J 5 bases, leaving 17 bases between the germline ends. The CDR3 loop is CASSWWGRGGTEAFF. The CDR3 bases are TGTGCCAGCAGCTGGTGGGGACGGGGGGGGACTGAAGCTTTCTTT. The whole variable domain, remainder taken from reference TRBV5-6 and TRBJ1-1, is DAGVTQSPTHLIKTRGQQVTLRCSPKSGHDTVSWYQQALGQGPQFIFQYYEEEERQRGNFPDRFSGHQFPNYSSELNVNALLLGDSALYLCASSWWGRGGTEAFFGQGTRLTVV.

This clonotype was counted at least ten times. V usage is TRBV7-8 and J usage is TRBJ2-6, with 7 bases that match TRBD2. Trimming cost V 5 bases and J 9 bases; bases outside gene matches: 10. Germline-derived CDR1 and CDR2 are SGHVS and FQNEAQ. This CDR3 comprises 15 residues. CDR3 protein: CASSRGGAGFNVLTF. The CDR3 DNA is TGTGCCAGCAGCCGGGGAGGGGCGGGGTTCAACGTCCTGACTTTC.

This clonotype appeared many times. DNA of the CDR3: TGTGCCAGCAGCCCTCGACAGGTTGGAAACACCATATATTTT. It yields the protein CASSPRQVGNTIYF. The chain carries TRBV12-3 or TRBV12-4 and TRBJ1-3, with D possibly TRBD1 on 6 matching bases. This CDR3 has 14 residues. Between the trimmed V and J ends, which lost 6 bases and 3 bases, there was a span of 12 bases.

This clonotype was detected ten times or more. The rearrangement uses TRBV27 and TRBJ2-5; D gene ambiguous. V was clipped by 4 bases and J by 4 bases, with 22 bases between them. Looked up from germline, CDR1 is MNHEY and CDR2 is SMNVEV (reference sequence). The CDR3 runs to 17 residues. This CDR3 reads CASSYAPGPKTGETQYF. The CDR3 bases are TGTGCCAGCAGTTATGCTCCAGGACCAAAAACGGGAGAGACCCAGTACTTC.

This clonotype has ten or more counts. The chain employs TRBV4-2 and TRBJ2-7, with no clear D. V was shortened by 2 bases and J by 2 bases, with 13 bases between the two germline ends. The V gene's germline CDR1 is LGHNA and CDR2 YNFKEQ. The CDR3 has 15 amino acids. In DNA, the CDR3 is TGTGCCAGCAGCCAATATTTTCCAGCCCCCTACGAGCAGTACTTC. It yields the protein CASSQYFPAPYEQYF.

This clonotype appeared many times. This chain links TRBV6-1 with TRBJ2-2; TRBD2 matches at 10 bases. This CDR3 region has 17 residues. The trim removed 1 base at V and 1 base at J, leaving 3 bases unmatched. Germline V gene sequence: CDR1 MNHNS, CDR2 SASEGT. CDR3 coding DNA: TGTGCCAGCAGTGAAGGTAGACTAGCGGGGAACACCGGGGAGCTGTTTTTT. Protein sequence: CASSEGRLAGNTGELFF.

This clonotype was recorded a few times. The V gene is TRBV29-1, the J gene TRBJ2-7; the D gene is possibly TRBD1 (6 bases). This CDR3 spans 13 amino acids. The V gene lost 4 bases and the J gene lost 1 base, with 11 bases spanning the gap. Germline values: CDR1 SQVTM, CDR2 ANQGSEA. The CDR3 DNA is TGCAGCGTTGCCCCGACAGGTTCCTACGAGCAGTACTTC. Encoded protein: CSVAPTGSYEQYF.

The chain links TRBV15 to TRBJ2-7; D remains unclear. CDR1 and CDR2 from the germline V gene are LNHNV and YYDKDF (reference sequence). The CDR3 runs to 14 residues. Trimming removed 2 bases from V and 5 bases from J, with 13 bases in between. In DNA, the CDR3 is TGTGCCACCAGCAGAACCGCCGCGGTGGACGAGCAGTACTTC. Protein sequence: CATSRTAAVDEQYF.

This clonotype was seen more than once but under ten times. The chain links TRBV20-1 to TRBJ2-7, with 9 bases fitting TRBD1. The CDR3 is made up of 15 amino acids. J lost 5 bases, V lost 5 bases, and 13 bases had no gene match. Germline V gene lookup returns CDR1 DFQATT and CDR2 SNEGSKA (reference sequence). CDR3 in DNA: TGCAGTGCTCCACCCGGCCCGGACAGGGGCGACGAGCAGTACTTC. It codes for CSAPPGPDRGDEQYF.

This clonotype was seen ten or more times. The chain links TRBV7-3 to TRBJ2-1; 8 bases are shared with TRBD2. This CDR3 contains 17 residues. The V gene's germline CDR1 is SGHTA and CDR2 FQGTGA. The J segment lost 5 bases and the V segment lost 5 bases, leaving 14 bases of the junction unmatched. The CDR3 coding sequence is TGTGCCAGCAGCCTCTCTAGCGGGCCGGGGGGCCACAATGAGCAGTTCTTC. Translating gives CASSLSSGPGGHNEQFF.

This clonotype was seen many times. V usage is TRBV7-2 and J usage is TRBJ1-1; D remains unclear. This CDR3 region has 18 residues. The germline CDR1 and CDR2 sequences are SGHTA and FQGNSA. The V end was cut by 2 bases, the J end by 0 bases, with 19 bases between. For the CDR3, the DNA is TGTGCCAGCAGCTTAAGTCTACCCGGGCGCGGCATGAACACTGAAGCTTTCTTT. Translating gives CASSLSLPGRGMNTEAFF.

This clonotype was found a few times. This chain uses TRBV4-1 with TRBJ1-4, with 9 positions matching TRBD1. This CDR3 has 16 residues. The V gene's germline CDR1 is MGHRA and CDR2 YSYEKL. The J segment lost 5 bases and the V segment lost 0 bases, leaving 4 bases of the junction unmatched. CDR3: CASSQEGGQGNEKLFF. DNA of the CDR3: TGCGCCAGCAGCCAAGAGGGTGGACAGGGGAATGAAAAACTGTTTTTT.

The sample holds many counts of this clonotype. This chain links TRBV7-2 with TRBJ1-2; 8 bases match TRBD1. J lost 8 bases, V lost 6 bases, and 11 bases had no gene match. The CDR3 is 14 amino acids. Germline lookup yields CDR1 SGHTA and CDR2 FQGNSA. The CDR3 sequence is CASRKDQGAGGYTF. The CDR3 DNA follows: TGTGCCAGCAGAAAAGATCAGGGGGCAGGAGGCTACACCTTC.

The table lists this clonotype with many counts. This chain links TRBV7-2 with TRBJ2-2; no clear D. Trimming took 0 bases from V and 3 from J, leaving 11 bases between them. CDR1 SGHTA and CDR2 FQGNSA come from the germline V gene. There are 16 residues in the CDR3. The CDR3 DNA reads TGTGCCAGCAGCTTAGCCCGGGTAGTATACACCGGGGAGCTGTTTTTT. Amino acids: CASSLARVVYTGELFF.